This T cell receptor beta chain comes out of a study of blood T cell repertoires in COVID-19. At the level of the study: The United States, Italy and Spain provided the acute and convalescent COVID-19 samples. PBMCs, B-cell-depleted T cells, or T cells were the source of the cDNA or gDNA that made up the material.

The CDR3 is made up of 11 amino acids. The germline V gene has CDR1 SEHNR and CDR2 FQNEAQ (reference sequence). Trimming pared 5 bases from V and 4 bases from J, leaving 5 bases between. The authors' processing: The authors estimated nucleated cell counts from reference gene primer amplification. Assay: immunoSEQ multiplex PCR; the TCRdb copy retains only in-frame clones and omits some. V and J calls and clone size are given by that table; D and trimming were obtained from the DNA. The sample carries roughly 150,000 clones, 80% to 90% recorded once. This TCR derives from a woman aged 50 to 60 in a cohort sampled during active or convalescent COVID-19. What was sequenced was peripheral blood. This chain uses TRBV7-9 with TRBJ1-1; no firm D call. The CDR3 nucleotides are TGTGCCAGCAGCCGTCTCACTGAAGCTTTCTTT. Protein sequence: CASSRLTEAFF.